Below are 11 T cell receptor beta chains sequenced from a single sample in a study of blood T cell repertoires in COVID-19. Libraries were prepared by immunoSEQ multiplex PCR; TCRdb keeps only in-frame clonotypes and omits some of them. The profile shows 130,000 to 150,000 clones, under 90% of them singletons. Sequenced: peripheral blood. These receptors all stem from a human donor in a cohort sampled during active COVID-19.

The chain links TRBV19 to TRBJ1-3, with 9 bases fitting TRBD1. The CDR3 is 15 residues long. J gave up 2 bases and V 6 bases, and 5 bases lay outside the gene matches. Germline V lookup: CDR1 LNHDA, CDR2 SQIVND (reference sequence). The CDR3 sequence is CASSLRDRAGNTIYF. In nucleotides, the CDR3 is TGTGCCAGTAGCCTCCGGGACAGGGCTGGAAACACCATATATTTT.

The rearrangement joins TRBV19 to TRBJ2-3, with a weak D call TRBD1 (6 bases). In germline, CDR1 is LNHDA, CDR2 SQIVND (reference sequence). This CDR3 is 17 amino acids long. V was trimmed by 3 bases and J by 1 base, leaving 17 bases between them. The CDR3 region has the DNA TGTGCCAGTAGTATTGTGAGGGACACCGCTGGCACAGATACGCAGTATTTT. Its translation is CASSIVRDTAGTDTQYF.

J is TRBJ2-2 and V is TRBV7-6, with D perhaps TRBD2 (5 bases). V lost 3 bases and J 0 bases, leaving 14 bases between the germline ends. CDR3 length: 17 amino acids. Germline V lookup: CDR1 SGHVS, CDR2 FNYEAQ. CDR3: CASSLRVSPANTGELFF. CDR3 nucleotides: TGTGCCAGCAGCTTGAGGGTCTCCCCAGCGAACACCGGGGAGCTGTTTTTT.

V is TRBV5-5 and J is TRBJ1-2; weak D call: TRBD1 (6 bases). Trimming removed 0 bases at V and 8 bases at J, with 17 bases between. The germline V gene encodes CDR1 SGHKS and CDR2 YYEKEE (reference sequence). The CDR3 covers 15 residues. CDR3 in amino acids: CASSLVPGGIDGYTF. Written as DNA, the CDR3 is TGTGCCAGCAGCTTGGTACCGGGGGGCATTGACGGCTACACCTTC.

As DNA, the CDR3 is TGTGCCAGCAGCAAGGAATCAGGGGGCAATAGCAATCAGCCCCAGCATTTT. This encodes CASSKESGGNSNQPQHF. This sequence joins TRBV21-1 and TRBJ1-5; the table's D call, TRBD1, was not checked against the DNA. TRBV21-1 is described as a pseudogene. CDR3 length: 17 amino acids.

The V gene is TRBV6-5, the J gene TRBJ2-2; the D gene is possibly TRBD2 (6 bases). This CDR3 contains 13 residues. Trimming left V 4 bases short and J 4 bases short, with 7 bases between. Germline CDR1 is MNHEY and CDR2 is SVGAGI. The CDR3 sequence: CASSWDSTGELFF. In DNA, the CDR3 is TGTGCCAGCAGTTGGGACTCCACCGGGGAGCTGTTTTTT.

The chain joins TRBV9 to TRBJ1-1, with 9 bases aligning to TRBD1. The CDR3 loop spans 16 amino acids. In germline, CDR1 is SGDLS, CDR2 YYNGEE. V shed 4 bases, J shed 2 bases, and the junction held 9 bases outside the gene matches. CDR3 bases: TGTGCCAGCAGCCCGGGCGGGACAGGGAGAAACACTGAAGCTTTCTTT. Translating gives CASSPGGTGRNTEAFF.

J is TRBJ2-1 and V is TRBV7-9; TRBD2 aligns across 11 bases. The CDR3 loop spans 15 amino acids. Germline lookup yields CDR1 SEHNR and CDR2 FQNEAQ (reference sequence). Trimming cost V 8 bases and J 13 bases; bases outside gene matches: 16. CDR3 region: CASARWLAGGVIQFF. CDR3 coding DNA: TGTGCCAGCGCCCGATGGCTAGCGGGGGGCGTCATTCAGTTCTTC.

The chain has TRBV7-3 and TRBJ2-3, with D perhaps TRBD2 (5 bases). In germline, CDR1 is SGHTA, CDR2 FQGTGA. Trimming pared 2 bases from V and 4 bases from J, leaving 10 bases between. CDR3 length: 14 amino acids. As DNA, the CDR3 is TGTGCCAGCAGCTTATCACTAGGTGCAGATACGCAGTATTTT. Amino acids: CASSLSLGADTQYF.

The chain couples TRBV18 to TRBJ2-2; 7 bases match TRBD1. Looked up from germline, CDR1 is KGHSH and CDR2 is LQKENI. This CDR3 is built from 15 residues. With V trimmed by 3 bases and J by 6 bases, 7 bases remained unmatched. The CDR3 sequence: CASSPNRGEAGELFF. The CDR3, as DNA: TGTGCCAGCTCACCGAACAGGGGCGAGGCCGGGGAGCTGTTTTTT.

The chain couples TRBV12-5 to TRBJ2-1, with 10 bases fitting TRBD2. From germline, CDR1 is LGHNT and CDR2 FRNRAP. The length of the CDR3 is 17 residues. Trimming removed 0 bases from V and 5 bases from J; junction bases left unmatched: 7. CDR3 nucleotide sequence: TGTGCTAGTGGTTTGGTGGTAACCAGCGGGGGGGACAATGAGCAGTTCTTC. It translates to CASGLVVTSGGDNEQFF.